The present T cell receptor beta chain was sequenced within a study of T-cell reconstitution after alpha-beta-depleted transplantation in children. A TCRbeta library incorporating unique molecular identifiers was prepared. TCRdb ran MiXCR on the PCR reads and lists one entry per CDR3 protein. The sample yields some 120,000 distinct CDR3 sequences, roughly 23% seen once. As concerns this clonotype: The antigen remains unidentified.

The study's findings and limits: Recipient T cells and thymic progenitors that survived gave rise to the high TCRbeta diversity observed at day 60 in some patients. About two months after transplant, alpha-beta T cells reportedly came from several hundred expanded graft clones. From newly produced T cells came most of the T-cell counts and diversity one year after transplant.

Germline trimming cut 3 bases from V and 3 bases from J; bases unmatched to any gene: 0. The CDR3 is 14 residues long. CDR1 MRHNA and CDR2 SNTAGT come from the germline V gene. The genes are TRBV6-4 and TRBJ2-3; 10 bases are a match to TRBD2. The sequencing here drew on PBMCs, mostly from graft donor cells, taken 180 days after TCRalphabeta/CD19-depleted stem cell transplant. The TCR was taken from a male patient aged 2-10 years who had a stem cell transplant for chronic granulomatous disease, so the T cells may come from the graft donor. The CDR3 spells CASSELAGTDTQYF. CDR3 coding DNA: TGTGCCAGCAGTGAACTAGCGGGAACAGATACGCAGTATTTT.